Listed below are T cell receptor beta chains from one sample, sequenced in a study of blood T cells in healthy people across ages. TCRdb reprocessed the 5' RACE reads with MiXCR, giving one entry per CDR3 protein. The sample records 600,000 or so distinct CDR3 sequences, under 25% being singletons. The specimen sequenced was blood. The receptors originated from a man between 65 and 85 years old in good health. CDR3s include the opening cysteine and the closing phenylalanine or tryptophan. The D gene is left open where the match is weak. The size field is filled for only some rows; it gives once, few, many or a size class.

cdr3_aa | cdr3_nt | v_call | clone_size | j_call | d_call
CASSAAGETQYF | TGTGCCAGCAGTGCAGCGGGGGAGACCCAGTACTTC | TRBV28 | many | TRBJ2-5 | TRBD2
CAISVQGEGEQYF | TGTGCCATCAGTGTTCAGGGAGAAGGCGAGCAGTACTTC | TRBV10-3 | - | TRBJ2-7 | -
CASSQSFDTEAFF | TGTGCCAGCAGCCAATCCTTTGACACTGAAGCTTTCTTT | TRBV3-1 | few | TRBJ1-1 | -
CSARTPTSGRSEQFF | TGCAGTGCTAGAACCCCGACTAGCGGGAGGTCTGAGCAGTTCTTC | TRBV20-1 | - | TRBJ2-1 | TRBD2
CASRRGSNQPQHF | TGTGCCAGCAGACGTGGTAGCAATCAGCCCCAGCATTTT | TRBV6-5 | - | TRBJ1-5 | -
CSARASGRPETQYF | TGCAGTGCTAGGGCTAGCGGGAGGCCAGAGACCCAGTACTTC | TRBV20-1 | few | TRBJ2-5 | TRBD2
CASSEGPLSGSSYEQYF | TGTGCCAGCAGTGAAGGGCCCCTCAGCGGAAGCTCCTACGAGCAGTACTTC | TRBV6-1 | - | TRBJ2-7 | -
CASSSLTDYEQYF | TGTGCCAGCAGTTCCCTGACGGACTACGAGCAGTACTTC | TRBV28 | - | TRBJ2-7 | -
CASTWGTSGDQETQYF | TGTGCCAGCACTTGGGGAACTAGCGGGGATCAAGAGACCCAGTACTTC | TRBV7-9 | - | TRBJ2-5 | TRBD2
CASSSDINYGYTF | TGTGCCAGCAGTTCGGACATAAACTATGGCTACACCTTC | TRBV28 | many | TRBJ1-2 | -
CASSLIETGVAKNIQYF | TGTGCCAGCAGCTTAATAGAAACAGGGGTAGCCAAAAACATTCAGTACTTC | TRBV7-3 | few | TRBJ2-4 | TRBD1
CASSLSTYEQYF | TGTGCCAGCAGCTTAAGCACCTACGAGCAGTACTTC | TRBV28 | many | TRBJ2-7 | -
CSAVRPSGSTDTQYF | TGCAGTGCCGTTAGGCCTAGCGGGAGCACAGATACGCAGTATTTT | TRBV20-1 | few | TRBJ2-3 | TRBD2
CASSIVSNSYNEQFF | TGTGCCAGTAGTATTGTTTCGAACTCCTACAATGAGCAGTTCTTC | TRBV19 | - | TRBJ2-1 | -
CASSLPPFYEQYF | TGTGCCAGCAGTTTGCCCCCTTTTTACGAGCAGTACTTC | TRBV12-3/TRBV12-4 | few | TRBJ2-7 | -
CASRPPGPYEQYF | TGTGCCAGCAGACCCCCGGGACCCTACGAGCAGTACTTC | TRBV12-3/TRBV12-4 | few | TRBJ2-7 | -
CASREILAKNIQYF | TGTGCCAGCAGAGAGATCCTAGCCAAAAACATTCAGTACTTC | TRBV7-2 | many | TRBJ2-4 | -
CAWANREAFYNEQFF | TGTGCCTGGGCAAACAGGGAAGCCTTTTACAATGAGCAGTTCTTC | TRBV30 | many | TRBJ2-1 | -
CASSQDSRASSYNEQFF | TGCGCCAGCAGCCAAGATAGTAGGGCTAGCTCCTACAATGAGCAGTTCTTC | TRBV4-1 | - | TRBJ2-1 | -
CSAKKPGQGNTEAFF | TGCAGTGCTAAAAAACCGGGACAGGGGAACACTGAAGCTTTCTTT | TRBV20-1 | - | TRBJ1-1 | TRBD1
CASSQDKYTEAFF | TGTGCCAGCAGCCAAGATAAATACACTGAAGCTTTCTTT | TRBV3-1 | - | TRBJ1-1 | -
CASSDLLAGGGETQYF | TGTGCCAGCAGTGACCTACTAGCGGGAGGGGGAGAGACCCAGTACTTC | TRBV6-1 | - | TRBJ2-5 | TRBD2
CASSVGGTPGNEQFF | TGTGCCAGCAGCGTAGGCGGGACTCCCGGGAATGAGCAGTTCTTC | TRBV28 | - | TRBJ2-1 | -
CSASPGPQAIQYF | TGCAGTGCTTCGCCGGGACCCCAGGCCATTCAGTACTTC | TRBV20-1 | few | TRBJ2-4 | -
CSAGFGSTNEKLFF | TGCAGTGCTGGCTTTGGCTCAACTAATGAAAAACTGTTTTTT | TRBV20-1 | - | TRBJ1-4 | -
CATSRGQETQYF | TGTGCCACCAGCAGAGGTCAAGAGACCCAGTACTTC | TRBV15 | few | TRBJ2-5 | -
CASSQRTDYTGELFF | TGTGCCAGCAGCCAAAGGACGGACTACACCGGGGAGCTGTTTTTT | TRBV3-1 | few | TRBJ2-2 | -
CASSRDRRTGELFF | TGTGCCAGCAGCAGGGACAGGCGAACCGGGGAGCTGTTTTTT | TRBV12-3/TRBV12-4 | - | TRBJ2-2 | TRBD1
CASSLRREQYF | TGTGCCAGCAGTTTAAGGAGGGAGCAGTACTTC | TRBV28 | many | TRBJ2-7 | -
CASSHDGRNEQFF | TGTGCCAGCAGCCACGACGGGAGGAATGAGCAGTTCTTC | TRBV7-2 | - | TRBJ2-1 | TRBD2
CSADLRLAYNEQFF | TGCAGTGCTGACCTGCGACTAGCCTACAATGAGCAGTTCTTC | TRBV20-1 | - | TRBJ2-1 | -
CATSAPGQGIHEQYF | TGTGCCACCAGTGCTCCGGGACAGGGGATCCACGAGCAGTACTTC | TRBV24-1 | few | TRBJ2-7 | TRBD1
CAISEPGDRGRYEQYF | TGTGCCATCAGTGAGCCCGGAGACAGGGGGAGGTACGAGCAGTACTTC | TRBV10-3 | - | TRBJ2-7 | TRBD1
CASSSESSYNSPLHF | TGTGCCAGCAGCTCAGAGAGCTCCTATAATTCACCCCTCCACTTT | TRBV7-9 | - | TRBJ1-6 | -
CSATHPGQSAEAFF | TGCAGTGCTACTCACCCGGGACAGAGCGCTGAAGCTTTCTTT | TRBV20-1 | - | TRBJ1-1 | TRBD1
CASSQQLAEQETQYF | TGTGCCAGCAGCCAACAGCTCGCGGAGCAAGAGACCCAGTACTTC | TRBV7-9 | few | TRBJ2-5 | -
CASSLLGNNEQYF | TGTGCCAGCAGCTTGTTAGGGAACAACGAGCAGTACTTC | TRBV5-5 | - | TRBJ2-7 | -
CSARGPNKGNEKLFF | TGCAGTGCTAGAGGCCCCAACAAGGGAAATGAAAAACTGTTTTTT | TRBV20-1 | - | TRBJ1-4 | -
CASSWTGTGGYYEQYF | TGTGCCAGCAGCTGGACCGGGACAGGGGGCTATTACGAACAGTACTTC | TRBV7-9 | few | TRBJ2-7 | TRBD1
CASSLPGLGTYNEQFF | TGTGCCAGCAGCCTCCCGGGGTTGGGGACATACAATGAGCAGTTCTTC | TRBV7-2 | few | TRBJ2-1 | -
CAWSMGQTGSGYTF | TGTGCCTGGAGTATGGGACAGACAGGGAGTGGCTACACCTTC | TRBV30 | - | TRBJ1-2 | TRBD1
CASRPGDSKNIQYF | TGTGCCAGCAGGCCAGGGGATTCCAAAAACATTCAGTACTTC | TRBV28 | once | TRBJ2-4 | -
CSVHLDSRQTQYF | TGCAGCGTCCATCTCGACAGTCGTCAGACCCAGTACTTC | TRBV29-1 | - | TRBJ2-5 | -
CSIGQGGANNEQFF | TGCAGCATCGGACAGGGGGGCGCCAACAATGAGCAGTTCTTC | TRBV29-1 | - | TRBJ2-1 | TRBD1
CASSTSGVLNEQFF | TGCGCCAGCAGCACTTCGGGGGTGTTAAATGAGCAGTTCTTC | TRBV5-1 | - | TRBJ2-1 | -
CASTKSASGTSGTRAKNIQYF | TGTGCCAGCACCAAGAGTGCCTCCGGGACTAGCGGGACTAGAGCCAAAAACATTCAGTACTTC | TRBV6-2/TRBV6-3 | few | TRBJ2-4 | TRBD2
CASSPQTGSTEAFF | TGCGCCAGCAGCCCGCAGACAGGGAGCACTGAAGCTTTCTTT | TRBV5-1 | few | TRBJ1-1 | TRBD1
CASSLLGEALPETQYF | TGCGCCAGCAGCTTGTTGGGTGAGGCCCTCCCGGAGACCCAGTACTTC | TRBV5-1 | few | TRBJ2-5 | -
CASSLERGDNSPLHF | TGCGCCAGCAGCTTGGAACGGGGCGACAATTCACCCCTCCACTTT | TRBV5-1 | - | TRBJ1-6 | -
CASSQTPIAGGPQETQYF | TGCGCCAGCAGCCAAACCCCTATAGCGGGAGGACCCCAAGAGACCCAGTACTTC | TRBV4-1 | - | TRBJ2-5 | TRBD2
CASSSTTTASGRLNEQFF | TGTGCCAGCAGTTCTACCACAACGGCTAGCGGGAGGCTTAATGAGCAGTTCTTC | TRBV6-2/TRBV6-3 | - | TRBJ2-1 | TRBD2
CASSQGLDTTYEQYF | TGCGCCAGCAGCCAAGGCTTGGACACCACCTACGAGCAGTACTTC | TRBV4-1 | - | TRBJ2-7 | -
CASSIGFGQGSNQPQHF | TGTGCCAGTAGTATAGGTTTTGGACAGGGGAGCAATCAGCCCCAGCATTTT | TRBV19 | - | TRBJ1-5 | TRBD1
CASGISSTDTQYF | TGCGCCAGCGGGATTTCTAGCACAGATACGCAGTATTTT | TRBV5-1 | - | TRBJ2-3 | -
CASSQGLGLAGGPVEQYF | TGTGCCAGCAGCCAGGGACTAGGCCTAGCGGGAGGGCCGGTTGAGCAGTACTTC | TRBV7-2 | - | TRBJ2-7 | TRBD2
CASSLAGGWNTQYF | TGTGCCAGCAGTTTGGCAGGGGGCTGGAATACGCAGTATTTT | TRBV6-7 | - | TRBJ2-3 | TRBD1
CSARGTSANNEQFF | TGCAGTGCTAGAGGGACTAGCGCGAATAATGAGCAGTTCTTC | TRBV20-1 | few | TRBJ2-1 | TRBD2
CAIKFSRGRGTDTQYF | TGTGCCATCAAATTTTCCAGGGGCCGGGGTACAGATACGCAGTATTTT | TRBV28 | few | TRBJ2-3 | -
CASSLMWGQGHNEQFF | TGTGCCAGCAGCCTGATGTGGGGACAGGGGCACAATGAGCAGTTCTTC | TRBV11-2 | - | TRBJ2-1 | TRBD1